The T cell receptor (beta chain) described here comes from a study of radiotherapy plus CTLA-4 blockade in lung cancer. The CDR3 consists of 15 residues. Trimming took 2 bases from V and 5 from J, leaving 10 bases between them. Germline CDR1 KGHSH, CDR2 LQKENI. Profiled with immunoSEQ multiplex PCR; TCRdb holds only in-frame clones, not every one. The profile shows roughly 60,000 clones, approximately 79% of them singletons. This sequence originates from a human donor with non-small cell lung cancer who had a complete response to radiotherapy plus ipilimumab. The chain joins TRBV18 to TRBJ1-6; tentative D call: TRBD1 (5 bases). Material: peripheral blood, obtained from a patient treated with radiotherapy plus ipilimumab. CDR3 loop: CASSPYDSNNSPLHF. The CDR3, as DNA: TGTGCCAGCTCACCATATGACAGTAATAATTCACCCCTCCACTTT.